Reported below is one TCR beta chain. Its target is not known. These data are taken from a study of T cell repertoires in cytomegalovirus infection. Study-level background: Public TCR beta signatures provided an indication of both CMV infection and a matching HLA type. Study findings and constraints: Cumulated frequencies of public TCR beta families served to identify carriers of CMV plus the relevant HLA. Dominant in the ex vivo response were TCR beta clonotypes restricted by HLA-C and specific for CMV.

From germline, CDR1 is SGHDT and CDR2 YYEEEE. Trimming shortened V by 0 bases and J by 1 base, and 16 bases separated the two germline ends. There are 17 residues in the CDR3. One entry per CDR3 protein results from TCRdb running MiXCR on the reads. In the table there are under 200,000 distinct CDR3 sequences, about 20% of which are singletons. V gene TRBV5-6 combines with J gene TRBJ1-2; tentatively, D is TRBD1 (5 bases). The source was CD8+ T cells from cultured PBMCs, collected from culture after CMV antigen stimulation. This receptor was taken from a human donor in good health (CMV status not recorded). Some clones in this sample may be carry-over from other donors' samples. The DNA of the CDR3 is TGTGCCAGCAGCTTGGCCTCATATGACAGACTTAACTATGGCTACACCTTC. It is translated as CASSLASYDRLNYGYTF.